What follows are 25 T cell receptor beta chains derived from one specimen sequenced in a study of OX40 agonist ivuxolimab in advanced cancers. Sequencing used immunoSEQ multiplex PCR; TCRdb keeps in-frame clones, though not all of them. The repertoire includes tens of thousands of clones, roughly nine tenths of them detected once, and about 0.31% sits in the top ten. The specimen was CD4+ or CD8+ T cells sorted from blood, collected in a trial of the OX40 agonist ivuxolimab. These receptors were obtained from an adult with an advanced solid tumor such as melanoma, head and neck, liver or kidney cancer.

CDR3 bases: TGTGCCAGCAAAAGTGCGGGAGGGACCTACGAGCAGTACTTC. This translates into CASKSAGGTYEQYF. The V and J genes are TRBV2 and TRBJ2-7; 9 bases match TRBD2. Germline-derived CDR1 and CDR2 are SNHLY and FYNNEI. The CDR3 extends over 14 amino acids. V trimming: 7 bases; J trimming: 2 bases; junction bases outside the gene matches: 6.

The chain is built from TRBV11-2 and TRBJ2-7, with D unclear. The CDR3 covers 16 residues. V was trimmed by 1 base and J by 1 base, leaving 14 bases between them. The V gene's germline CDR1 is SGHAT and CDR2 FQNNGV. The CDR3 loop reads CASSLVRSKGSYEQYF. DNA for the CDR3: TGTGCCAGCAGCTTAGTCCGGTCGAAGGGATCCTACGAGCAGTACTTC.

The chain employs TRBV14 and TRBJ2-2, with a weak D call TRBD2 (6 bases). This CDR3 comprises 14 residues. Germline V CDR1 and CDR2: SGHDN, FVKESK. Trimming removed 1 base from V and 7 bases from J, with 10 bases in between. This chain's CDR3 is CASSQVRGGGELFF. The DNA for the CDR3 is TGTGCCAGCAGCCAAGTTCGGGGAGGCGGGGAGCTGTTTTTT.

The rearrangement links TRBV6-6 to TRBJ2-1, with a weak D call TRBD2 (6 bases). V was clipped by 6 bases and J by 6 bases, with 15 bases between them. Germline V lookup: CDR1 MNHNY, CDR2 SVGAGI (reference sequence). The CDR3 has 14 amino acids. DNA of the CDR3: TGTGCCAGCAGCCATCGGGGAGGTGGCAATGAGCAGTTCTTC. Its translation is CASSHRGGGNEQFF.

Details on this clone: Other DNA sequences of this sample code for an identical CDR3. The rearrangement links TRBV29-1 to TRBJ2-3, with D maybe TRBD1 (6 bases). The germline CDR1 and CDR2 sequences are SQVTM and ANQGSEA. The CDR3 extends over 12 amino acids. V was clipped by 6 bases and J by 3 bases, with 10 bases between them. CDR3 residues: CSVEQGTDTQYF. The CDR3 DNA is TGCAGCGTGGAACAGGGAACAGATACGCAGTATTTT.

The J gene is TRBJ2-5, the V gene TRBV5-1; D is uncertain. With 5 bases removed from V and 0 bases from J, the gap between germline ends came to 11 bases. CDR1 SGHRS and CDR2 YFSETQ come from the germline V gene. CDR3 size: 14 residues. Here the CDR3 DNA reads TGCGCCAGCAGGCCTCACTACAACCAAGAGACCCAGTACTTC. Translated: CASRPHYNQETQYF.

In its sample, this clone was seen once. The chain is built from TRBV15 and TRBJ2-5; TRBD2 matches at 7 bases. Germline V gives CDR1 LNHNV, CDR2 YYDKDF (reference sequence). The CDR3 contains 14 residues. V trimming: 5 bases; J trimming: 2 bases; junction bases outside the gene matches: 5. CDR3 nucleotide sequence: TGTGCCACCAGCCCTAGCGGAGGGCAAGAGACCCAGTACTTC. Translated, it gives CATSPSGGQETQYF.

This clone showed up just a few times. This rearrangement joins TRBV28 to TRBJ1-2; tentative D call: TRBD1 (5 bases). Trimming took off 6 bases at V and 4 bases at J, with 12 bases between the two ends. This CDR3 comprises 13 residues. The germline gives CDR1 MDHEN, CDR2 SYDVKM. The DNA for the CDR3 is TGTGCCAGCAGCGAACAGGCTCTCTATGGCTACACCTTC. Its translation is CASSEQALYGYTF.

The chain joins TRBV19 to TRBJ2-7; D is ambiguous. CDR3 length equals 12 residues. From germline, CDR1 is LNHDA and CDR2 SQIVND (reference sequence). V lost 5 bases and J 3 bases, leaving 8 bases between the germline ends. CDR3 bases: TGTGCCAGTAGTCAGGTGAACTACGAGCAGTACTTC. Protein: CASSQVNYEQYF.

Here the CDR3 DNA reads TGTGCCAGCAGCTCGGGCAGGGGGCGAAGCAAACACGAGCAGTACTTC. Protein: CASSSGRGRSKHEQYF. The chain uses TRBV5-4 and TRBJ2-7; 8 bases fit TRBD1. The germline V gene has CDR1 SGHNT and CDR2 YYREEE (reference sequence). The ends lost 3 bases at V and 5 bases at J; junction bases unmatched: 13. The CDR3 is made up of 16 amino acids.

This clone was seen once. The chain uses TRBV28 and TRBJ2-5; 13 bases are a match to TRBD2. The V segment lost 8 bases and the J segment 7 bases; nucleotides outside the gene matches: 7. This CDR3 comprises 14 residues. In germline, CDR1 is MDHEN, CDR2 SYDVKM. The CDR3: CASRLAGGLGTQYF. CDR3 coding DNA: TGTGCCAGCCGACTAGCGGGGGGTCTGGGGACCCAGTACTTC.

The CDR3 sequence: CASQGRDGRQETQYF. CDR3 in DNA: TGTGCCAGCCAAGGCCGGGACGGTCGACAAGAGACCCAGTACTTC. The chain carries TRBV7-8 and TRBJ2-5; the D call may be TRBD1 or TRBD2 (5 bases each). The V and J ends lost 8 bases and 2 bases respectively, with 18 bases between them. CDR3 length equals 15 residues. Germline CDR1 is SGHVS and CDR2 is FQNEAQ.

The rearrangement joins TRBV4-1 to TRBJ1-5; D ambiguous. The CDR3 has 15 residues. V lost 5 bases to trimming and J lost 4 bases, with 15 bases between them. Germline CDR1 is MGHRA and CDR2 is YSYEKL. As DNA, the CDR3 is TGCGCCAGCAGCGGACGGGCAGGTTCAAATCAGCCCCAGCATTTT. Translating gives CASSGRAGSNQPQHF.

The gene calls are TRBV11-1 and TRBJ2-7, with 10 bases that match TRBD1. This CDR3 spans 14 amino acids. The germline V gene has CDR1 SGHAT and CDR2 FQDESV (reference sequence). Trimming removed 0 bases from V and 10 bases from J; junction bases left unmatched: 6. This CDR3 is CASSLAWTGGIQYF. The CDR3 DNA is TGTGCCAGCAGCTTAGCGTGGACAGGGGGGATCCAGTACTTC.

V is TRBV7-2 and J is TRBJ1-2; D is perhaps TRBD1 (6 bases). Per germline, CDR1 SGHTA and CDR2 FQGNSA. The CDR3 contains 15 residues. The V gene lost 1 base and the J gene lost 6 bases, with 15 bases spanning the gap. Written as DNA, the CDR3 is TGTGCCAGCAGCTTAGAGGCGGGCAGGGGAAATGGCTACACCTTC. Translation: CASSLEAGRGNGYTF.

The chain recombines TRBV5-1 with TRBJ2-5; 9 bases agree with TRBD2. Germline V CDR1 and CDR2: SGHRS, YFSETQ. J lost 4 bases, V lost 5 bases, and 12 bases had no gene match. CDR3 length: 16 amino acids. The DNA of the CDR3 is TGCGCCAGCAGACAGTCAATATCACTAGCGGGAGAGACCCAGTACTTC. It encodes CASRQSISLAGETQYF.

This chain uses TRBV5-6 with TRBJ2-7, with D maybe TRBD2 (5 bases). Germline V gives CDR1 SGHDT, CDR2 YYEEEE. CDR3 size: 13 residues. The V gene lost 7 bases and the J gene lost 1 base, with 12 bases spanning the gap. The CDR3 coding sequence is TGTGCCAGCTGGGAACTAGGGTCCTACGAGCAGTACTTC. Its translation: CASWELGSYEQYF.

This chain links TRBV5-1 with TRBJ1-2; weak D call: TRBD1 (6 bases). V was trimmed by 4 bases and J by 4 bases, leaving 11 bases between them. This CDR3 spans 13 amino acids. CDR1 and CDR2 (germline): SGHRS, YFSETQ. The CDR3 region is CASSRDNSYGYTF. The CDR3 DNA sequence: TGCGCCAGCAGCAGGGACAATTCCTATGGCTACACCTTC.

This chain uses TRBV4-1 with TRBJ1-2, with D perhaps TRBD1 (5 bases). V lost 0 bases and J lost 7, with 12 bases in between. This CDR3 spans 14 amino acids. Germline lookup yields CDR1 MGHRA and CDR2 YSYEKL. The DNA of the CDR3 is TGCGCCAGCAGCCAAGATCCGGCAGGGTTTGGCTACACCTTC. This sequence encodes CASSQDPAGFGYTF.

The chain has TRBV27 and TRBJ2-3, with D possibly being TRBD2 (6 bases). Trimming stripped 5 bases from V and 0 bases from J, with 15 bases between. CDR1 MNHEY and CDR2 SMNVEV come from the germline V gene (reference sequence). This CDR3 is 16 amino acids long. The CDR3 nucleotides are TGTGCCAGCAGTCTCCTGGGTAGCGGCAGCACAGATACGCAGTATTTT. Translating it yields CASSLLGSGSTDTQYF.

This clone was seen a single time. The V call is TRBV9, the J call TRBJ1-4; D might be TRBD1 (6 bases). CDR1 and CDR2 (germline): SGDLS, YYNGEE. The CDR3 runs to 15 residues. Trimming shortened V by 4 bases and J by 0 bases, and 10 bases separated the two germline ends. CDR3 nucleotides: TGTGCCAGCAGCCTCCGGACAGCAACTAATGAAAAACTGTTTTTT. Translated: CASSLRTATNEKLFF.

J is TRBJ1-1 and V is TRBV5-1; D is unresolved. The CDR3 totals 16 residues. Looked up from germline, CDR1 is SGHRS and CDR2 is YFSETQ. V dropped 3 bases and J dropped 1 base, with 16 bases sitting between them. DNA for the CDR3: TGCGCCAGCAGCTCAGGACTAATGGTCCCGAACACTGAAGCTTTCTTT. Translating it yields CASSSGLMVPNTEAFF.

The gene calls are TRBV7-8 and TRBJ2-2, with TRBD2 as a possible D gene (6 bases). Trimming removed 1 base from V and 8 bases from J, with 11 bases in between. Germline CDR1 is SGHVS and CDR2 is FQNEAQ. This CDR3 comprises 14 residues. DNA of the CDR3: TGTGCCAGCAGCTTAGACGGGACTCGTGGGGAGCTGTTTTTT. It translates to CASSLDGTRGELFF.

This clone appeared a few times. This rearrangement joins TRBV19 to TRBJ2-6; D perhaps matches TRBD1 (5 bases). Between the trimmed V and J ends, which lost 0 bases and 0 bases, there was a span of 6 bases. The CDR3 extends over 16 amino acids. Per germline, CDR1 LNHDA and CDR2 SQIVND (reference sequence). In nucleotides, the CDR3 is TGTGCCAGTAGTATAGACAGGGACTCTGGGGCCAACGTCCTGACTTTC. It translates to CASSIDRDSGANVLTF.

This clone was observed a single time. The CDR3 DNA is TGTGCCAGCAGCCCGGGGGACACGAGGTTCCACGAGCAGTACTTC. It translates to CASSPGDTRFHEQYF. The chain couples TRBV2 to TRBJ2-7, with D possibly being TRBD1 or TRBD2 (6 bases each). Trimming took off 6 bases at V and 5 bases at J, with 20 bases between the two ends. Looked up from germline, CDR1 is SNHLY and CDR2 is FYNNEI. CDR3 length equals 15 residues.